These T cell receptor beta chains were read from a single sample in a study of cytomegalovirus exposure and HLA in healthy donors. TCRdb keeps only in-frame clones here, not all; method: immunoSEQ multiplex PCR. The sample contains fewer than 250,000 clones, 83% of which appear only once. Sequencing used PBMCs. These receptors all come from a girl aged 5-17 years in good health and CMV-seronegative. The CDR3 runs from the conserved cysteine through the conserved F or W. A D gene is named only where the DNA matches it firmly. Size tells how often a clone was seen (once, few, many) or the class of an expanded clone, and some rows leave it out.

clone_size | d_call | j_call | v_call | cdr3_aa | cdr3_nt
- | - | TRBJ1-2 | TRBV6-1 | CASRTGNFNYGYTF | TGTGCCAGCAGGACAGGAAACTTTAACTATGGCTACACCTTC
few | - | TRBJ2-3 | TRBV7-2 | CASSLAGNFGGATQYF | TGTGCCAGCAGCTTAGCGGGGAACTTTGGGGGGGCTACGCAGTATTTT
- | - | TRBJ2-2 | TRBV5-4 | CASSQGHSNEDTGELFF | TGTGCCAGCAGTCAGGGACACTCGAACGAAGACACCGGGGAGCTGTTTTTT
- | - | TRBJ1-1 | TRBV2 | CASSPTSERDSYTPEAFF | TGTGCCAGCAGTCCCACCAGCGAACGGGACTCTTATACACCTGAAGCTTTCTTT
- | - | TRBJ1-2 | TRBV14 | CASSQVDGGGYTF | TGTGCCAGCAGCCAGGTGGACGGAGGGGGCTACACCTTC
- | - | TRBJ1-3 | TRBV28 | CASSLQGSSGNTIYF | TGTGCCAGCTCGCTTCAGGGCAGCTCTGGAAACACCATATATTTT
- | - | TRBJ2-5 | TRBV5-4 | CASSLIKETQYF | TGTGCCAGCAGCTTGATTAAAGAGACCCAGTACTTC
- | - | TRBJ2-7 | TRBV25-1 | CASSEGAYEQYF | TGTGCCAGCAGTGAAGGGGCCTACGAGCAGTACTTC
- | - | TRBJ1-2 | TRBV7-2 | CASSLEGLGGYTF | TGTGCCAGCAGCTTAGAGGGGTTAGGGGGCTACACCTTC
- | TRBD2 | TRBJ2-3 | TRBV4-1 | CASSRSGGGPRTDTQYF | TGCGCCAGCAGCCGCTCGGGGGGAGGGCCGAGGACAGATACGCAGTATTTT
- | - | TRBJ2-7 | TRBV7-2 | CASSLQGSPYEQYF | TGTGCCAGCAGCTTGCAGGGGAGTCCCTACGAGCAGTACTTC
- | - | TRBJ2-2 | TRBV7-6 | CASSFLVSGGGAGELFF | TGTGCCAGCAGCTTCCTCGTCAGCGGCGGAGGGGCCGGGGAGCTGTTTTTT
few | - | TRBJ1-1 | TRBV5-4 | CASSLAWVGGPNTEAFF | TGTGCCAGCAGCTTGGCGTGGGTCGGGGGACCAAACACTGAAGCTTTCTTT
- | - | TRBJ1-2 | TRBV5-1 | CASSLLQHHGYTF | TGCGCCAGCAGCCTACTACAACACCATGGCTACACCTTC
- | TRBD2 | TRBJ2-7 | TRBV6-5 | CASSTSSAGAYEQYF | TGTGCCAGCAGCACTAGCTCGGCGGGGGCCTACGAGCAGTACTTC
- | - | TRBJ1-1 | TRBV28 | CASSPGSILRIAEAFF | TGTGCCAGCAGTCCGGGGAGTATCCTGAGAATCGCTGAAGCTTTCTTT
- | - | TRBJ1-1 | TRBV28 | CASRGQPSSAFF | TGTGCCAGCAGAGGACAACCCTCCAGCGCTTTCTTT
few | - | TRBJ1-5 | TRBV5-1 | CASSLQGDQPQHF | TGCGCCAGCAGCTTGCAGGGTGATCAGCCCCAGCATTTT
once | - | TRBJ2-3 | TRBV10-3 | CAISAGKSTDTQYF | TGTGCCATCAGTGCGGGGAAAAGCACAGATACGCAGTATTTT
once | - | TRBJ1-1 | TRBV28 | CASSLGGATSNTEAFF | TGTGCCAGCAGTTTAGGGGGGGCCACGTCCAACACTGAAGCTTTCTTT
- | TRBD1 | TRBJ2-7 | TRBV7-9 | CASSHRQGPYEQYF | TGTGCCAGCAGCCACCGACAGGGGCCCTACGAGCAGTACTTC
- | TRBD1 | TRBJ1-2 | TRBV18 | CASSPTGAVNYGYTF | TGTGCCAGCTCACCGACAGGGGCGGTTAACTATGGCTACACCTTC
- | - | TRBJ2-1 | TRBV14 | CASSQDLGGTYNEQFF | TGTGCCAGCAGCCAAGATTTGGGCGGGACGTACAATGAGCAGTTCTTC
- | - | TRBJ2-2 | TRBV28 | CASSGGANTGELFF | TGTGCCAGCAGTGGGGGCGCGAACACCGGGGAGCTGTTTTTT
- | - | TRBJ2-7 | TRBV6-5 | CASSYQDMYTYEQYF | TGTGCCAGCAGTTACCAAGACATGTATACCTACGAGCAGTACTTC
- | TRBD1 | TRBJ2-2 | TRBV6-1 | CASSGTGDTGELFF | TGTGCCAGCAGTGGCACAGGGGACACCGGGGAGCTGTTTTTT
once | - | TRBJ2-5 | TRBV7-2 | CASVRGYGETQYF | TGTGCCAGCGTCCGAGGCTACGGCGAGACCCAGTACTTC
few | - | TRBJ1-2 | TRBV21-1 | CASSGQGVWLYTF | TGTGCCAGCAGCGGACAGGGTGTATGGCTATACACCTTC
- | - | TRBJ2-3 | TRBV2 | CASSEALGGSDTQYF | TGTGCCAGCAGTGAAGCCTTGGGAGGTTCAGATACGCAGTATTTT
- | TRBD2 | TRBJ2-1 | TRBV28 | CASSFSYAGGGVSSYNEQFF | TGTGCCAGCAGTTTTTCATATGCGGGAGGGGGGGTCAGCTCCTACAATGAGCAGTTCTTC
- | - | TRBJ1-3 | TRBV30 | CAWSVRGLISGNTIYF | TGTGCCTGGAGTGTACGGGGACTAATTTCTGGAAACACCATATATTTT
few | - | TRBJ1-4 | TRBV27 | CASSMTRGPNEKLFF | TGTGCCAGCAGTATGACGCGGGGTCCTAATGAAAAACTGTTTTTT
- | - | TRBJ1-5 | TRBV7-3 | CASSTSRTEDGNQPQHF | TGTGCCAGCAGCACCTCGAGGACAGAGGATGGCAATCAGCCCCAGCATTTT
- | - | TRBJ2-7 | TRBV19 | CASSILHGVGYEQYF | TGTGCCAGTAGTATTCTACACGGGGTGGGCTACGAGCAGTACTTC
- | TRBD2 | TRBJ2-1 | TRBV19 | CASTPRGGSYNEQFF | TGTGCCAGTACCCCTAGGGGAGGGTCCTACAATGAGCAGTTCTTC
- | - | TRBJ2-5 | TRBV5-4 | CASSLGVRSLEETQYF | TGTGCCAGCAGCTTGGGGGTTAGGAGCCTGGAGGAGACCCAGTACTTC
- | - | TRBJ1-5 | TRBV28 | CASSAQGSNQPQHF | TGTGCCAGCAGCGCGCAGGGAAGCAATCAGCCCCAGCATTTT
- | TRBD1 | TRBJ2-3 | TRBV29-1 | CSVMGFRDRGRSDTQYF | TGCAGCGTTATGGGATTTCGGGACAGGGGACGTTCAGATACGCAGTATTTT
- | - | TRBJ2-3 | TRBV6-5 | CASRWSRSADTQYF | TGTGCCAGCAGGTGGTCCCGGAGCGCAGATACGCAGTATTTT